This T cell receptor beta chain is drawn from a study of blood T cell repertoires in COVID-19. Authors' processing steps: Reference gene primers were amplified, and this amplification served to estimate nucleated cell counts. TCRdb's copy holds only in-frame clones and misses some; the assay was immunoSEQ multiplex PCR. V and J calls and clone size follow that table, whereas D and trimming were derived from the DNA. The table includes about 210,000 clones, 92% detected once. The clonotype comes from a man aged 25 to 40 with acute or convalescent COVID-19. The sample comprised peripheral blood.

The CDR3 nucleotides are TGTGCCAGCAGTTACGAGCCCGGGACAGGCGGAAACACCATATATTTT. This encodes CASSYEPGTGGNTIYF. The genes are TRBV6-5 and TRBJ1-3; 8 nucleotides agree with TRBD1. This CDR3 is 16 amino acids long. CDR1 MNHEY and CDR2 SVGAGI come from the germline V gene. The junction had 7 bases not matched to a gene; V was cut back by 2 bases and J by 4 bases.